Listed below are T cell receptor beta chains from one sample, sequenced in a study of shared clonotypes between healthy human individuals. Sequencing used immunoSEQ multiplex PCR; TCRdb keeps in-frame clones, though not all of them. The repertoire has about 710,000 clones, 73% of them found once; the top ten carry under 2%. The sequenced sample consisted of memory CD4+ T cells sorted from blood. These receptors all come from a woman aged 25 to 39 in good health. Each CDR3 is given with its conserved first and last residue. D genes are given only for firm matches. Clone size, where shown, is once, few, many, or a class for clones that have expanded.

d_call j_call v_call clone_size cdr3_aa cdr3_nt
. TRBJ2-3 TRBV4-2 few CASSQRPPQRIFTDTQYF TGTGCCAGCAGCCAAAGGCCCCCTCAGCGGATCTTCACAGATACGCAGTATTTT
. TRBJ1-1 TRBV5-1 few CASSLESGGGTEAFF TGCGCCAGCAGCTTGGAATCGGGAGGCGGCACTGAAGCTTTCTTT
. TRBJ2-5 TRBV12-5 . CASGTNGQSETQYF TGTGCTAGTGGCACTAACGGACAGTCGGAGACCCAGTACTTC
TRBD2 TRBJ2-7 TRBV7-3 . CASSQGPLAGQYF TGTGCCAGCAGCCAAGGGCCACTAGCGGGGCAGTACTTC
TRBD2 TRBJ2-1 TRBV5-1 . CASSLGAGWGGNEQFF TGCGCCAGCAGCTTGGGAGCGGGATGGGGAGGCAATGAGCAGTTCTTC
TRBD2 TRBJ2-1 TRBV6-1 few CASSALRAGQRGNEQFF TGTGCCAGCAGTGCTCTAAGGGCGGGCCAGCGGGGCAATGAGCAGTTCTTC
. TRBJ1-5 TRBV7-9 . CASSLEEGTAQHF TGTGCCAGCAGCTTAGAAGAAGGTACGGCCCAGCATTTT
TRBD1 TRBJ2-7 TRBV11-2 . CASSGQTGLPYEQYF TGTGCCAGCAGCGGGCAGACAGGGCTCCCCTACGAGCAGTACTTC
TRBD1 TRBJ1-4 TRBV28 few CASSQTTGARGEKLFF TGTGCCAGCAGCCAAACGACAGGGGCACGGGGAGAAAAACTGTTTTTT
. TRBJ1-1 TRBV18 . CASSPIEQGNTEAFF TGTGCCAGCTCACCAATCGAACAGGGGAACACTGAAGCTTTCTTT
. TRBJ1-1 TRBV19 . CASGGRFFLNTEAFF TGTGCCAGCGGGGGCAGGTTCTTTTTGAACACTGAAGCTTTCTTT
. TRBJ1-5 TRBV30 . CAWSVGNQPQHF TGTGCCTGGAGTGTAGGGAATCAGCCCCAGCATTTT
. TRBJ1-5 TRBV21-1 few CASSREGLADQPQHF TGTGCCAGCAGCAGGGAAGGGCTGGCGGATCAGCCCCAGCATTTT
. TRBJ1-3 TRBV19 . CASADFRGARGNTIYF TGTGCCAGTGCTGATTTCCGGGGGGCACGTGGAAACACCATATATTTT
TRBD2 TRBJ2-5 TRBV4-1 . CASSYRLAPETQYF TGCGCCAGCAGCTATCGACTAGCCCCCGAGACCCAGTACTTC
. TRBJ1-4 TRBV4-2 . CASSQDLALERNEKLFF TGTGCCAGCAGCCAAGATTTGGCTCTCGAACGCAATGAAAAACTGTTTTTT
TRBD1 TRBJ1-1 TRBV5-4 . CASSTRGGQGAFF TGTGCCAGCAGCACCCGGGGGGGACAGGGTGCTTTCTTT
TRBD2 TRBJ2-5 TRBV18 . CASSPTSGSQETQYF TGTGCCAGCTCACCAACTAGCGGGAGCCAAGAGACCCAGTACTTC
. TRBJ2-3 TRBV6-4 few CANRKRFTDTQYF TGTGCCAATAGGAAGCGATTCACAGATACGCAGTATTTT
TRBD2 TRBJ2-1 TRBV4-1 . CASRPGSGSTRGIGQFF TGCGCCAGCAGGCCGGGAAGCGGGAGTACTCGGGGGATTGGGCAGTTCTTC